This TCR beta chain was recovered during a study of T cells after yellow fever vaccination. Study results and caveats: Booster sampling recovered most clones from primary vaccination (nearly 98% CD4, around 88% CD8).

TCR cDNA was made by 5'RACE template switching, adding a universal primer site and UMIs. Each CDR3 protein is one row after TCRdb ran MiXCR on the 5' RACE reads. This table has approximately 150,000 distinct CDR3 sequences, about 6% appearing once. Only a few counts were recorded for this clonotype. Antigen: not known. The CDR3 has 14 residues. Trimming cost V 0 bases and J 2 bases, with 6 bases left between them. Germline V gene data show CDR1 as SGHRS and CDR2 as YFSETQ. The chain links TRBV5-1 to TRBJ1-5; D uncertain. This TCR came from a man between 18 and 29 years old who received the YFV17D yellow fever vaccine. The sequenced sample was CD4+ T cells sorted from PBMCs, obtained on the day of the first yellow fever vaccination. CDR3 amino acids: CASSLGLRNQPQHF. The DNA for the CDR3 is TGCGCCAGCAGCTTGGGTTTGCGCAATCAGCCCCAGCATTTT. The complete variable domain, with remaining parts taken from reference TRBV5-1 and TRBJ1-5, reads KAGVTQTPRYLIKTRGQQVTLSCSPISGHRSVSWYQQTPGQGLQFLFEYFSETQRNKGNFPGRFSGRQFSNSRSEMNVSTLELGDSALYLCASSLGLRNQPQHFGDGTRLSIL.